This T cell receptor (beta chain) was identified during a study of blood T cell repertoires in COVID-19. This table comes from immunoSEQ multiplex PCR, and its TCRdb copy is limited to in-frame clones, with some not included. The table has under 200,000 clones, about 82% seen once. V shed 4 bases, J shed 1 base, and the junction held 3 bases outside the gene matches. Germline V gene sequence: CDR1 LNHDA, CDR2 SQIVND (reference sequence). This CDR3 comprises 15 residues. This clone came up a few times. This sequence joins TRBV19 and TRBJ1-5; 8 bases align to TRBD1. This receptor was identified in a man aged 70-80 years with active or convalescent COVID-19. The specimen was peripheral blood. Here the CDR3 reads CASSTTGASNQPQHF. Written as DNA, the CDR3 is TGTGCCAGTAGTACGACAGGGGCCAGCAATCAGCCCCAGCATTTT.